The rows below give T cell receptor beta chains drawn from one sample of a study of OX40 agonist ivuxolimab in advanced cancers. This table comes from immunoSEQ multiplex PCR, and its TCRdb copy is limited to in-frame clones, with some not included. The table lists about 66,000 clones, 86% of them singletons. The source was CD4+ or CD8+ T cells sorted from blood, collected in a trial of the OX40 agonist ivuxolimab. These TCRs come from an adult with an advanced solid tumor such as melanoma, head and neck, liver or kidney cancer. CDR3s include the opening cysteine and the closing phenylalanine or tryptophan. The D gene is left open where the match is weak. Clone size is given for some rows only: seen once, a few or many times, or a class if the clone is expanded.

>TRBJ1-3|-|16|TRBV5-1|-
TGCGCCAGCAGCTTGGCCCCGACAGGCTCTGGAAACACCATATATTTT
CASSLAPTGSGNTIYF
>TRBJ1-1|-|15|TRBV6-6|-
TGTGCCAGCAGTTCCCCGAACTTTGGGAACACTGAAGCTTTCTTT
CASSSPNFGNTEAFF
>TRBJ2-1|-|14|TRBV5-1|-
TGCGCCAGCAGCTTGGGGGAGGGGGACGCTGAGCAGTTCTTC
CASSLGEGDAEQFF
>TRBJ2-1|-|11|TRBV29-1|-
TGCAGCGCCTTTCTGTTGGATGAGCAGTTCTTC
CSAFLLDEQFF
>TRBJ1-5|-|16|TRBV7-9|-
TGTGCCAGCAGCTTAGGAGTATCGGGGGTTAATCAGCCCCAGCATTTT
CASSLGVSGVNQPQHF
>TRBJ2-7|-|14|TRBV7-8|-
TGTGCCAGCAGACCCCCGGGGGCCGGGAGGGAGCAGTACTTC
CASRPPGAGREQYF
>TRBJ1-3|-|16|TRBV10-3|-
TGTGCCAGCAGGGCAGGGCGTGAGAGCTCTGGAAACACCATATATTTT
CASRAGRESSGNTIYF
>TRBJ2-7|-|14|TRBV5-4|TRBD1
TGTGCCAGCAGCTCACAGGGGGAGACCTACGAGCAGTACTTC
CASSSQGETYEQYF
>TRBJ1-5|-|15|TRBV15|-
TGTGCCACCAGCAGAGATAAAGGCAGCAATCAGCCCCAGCATTTT
CATSRDKGSNQPQHF
>TRBJ2-2|-|14|TRBV6-4|-
TGTGCCAGCCGGGAGTTGGACGGGAGCGGGGAGCTGTTTTTT
CASRELDGSGELFF
>TRBJ1-5|-|13|TRBV7-8|-
TGTGCCAGCAGCTTAGTTAGCAATCAGCCCCAGCATTTT
CASSLVSNQPQHF
>TRBJ1-4|-|13|TRBV9|-
TGTGCCAGCGGGAGGGCCGTTAATGAAAAACTGTTTTTT
CASGRAVNEKLFF
>TRBJ1-5|-|13|TRBV6-1|-
TGTGCCAGCAGTGTGAATGGGGATCAGCCCCAGCATTTT
CASSVNGDQPQHF
>TRBJ1-2|once|14|TRBV19|-
TGTGCCAGTAGTATCGGGCAGGCGAACTATGGCTACACCTTC
CASSIGQANYGYTF
>TRBJ2-1|-|13|TRBV9|-
TGTGCCAGCAGCGTGGCAGTCTACAATGAGCAGTTCTTC
CASSVAVYNEQFF
>TRBJ1-5|-|17|TRBV5-4|-
TGTGCCAGCAGCTTGCGATCGGGAGGGGACGACAATCAGCCCCAGCATTTT
CASSLRSGGDDNQPQHF
>TRBJ1-1|-|15|TRBV5-1|TRBD1
TGCGCCAGCAGCTTGGAGGGGGCGCAGAGACATGCAGCTTTCTTT
CASSLEGAQRHAAFF
>TRBJ1-3|once|15|TRBV6-1|-
TGTGCCAGCAGCGGTCCAAACAGGGATTTGAACACCATATATTTT
CASSGPNRDLNTIYF
>TRBJ2-3|-|16|TRBV5-4|TRBD1
TGTGCCAGCAGCTTGGGGCCGGGACAGGGCACAGATACGCAGTATTTT
CASSLGPGQGTDTQYF
>TRBJ1-5|-|15|TRBV28|-
TGTGCCAGCATCCTCTCCCAGGCCAGCAATCAGCCCCAGCATTTT
CASILSQASNQPQHF
>TRBJ2-2|few|18|TRBV11-3|TRBD2
TGTGCCAGCAGCTTAGGCGGGCTAGCGGAGAGGAACACCGGGGAGCTGTTTTTT
CASSLGGLAERNTGELFF
>TRBJ1-2|once|12|TRBV27|-
TGTGCCAGCAGTAAGGGGGGCTATGGCTACACCTTC
CASSKGGYGYTF
>TRBJ2-1|-|19|TRBV7-2|-
TGTGCCAGCAGCGGGAGGGAGGAAATCCGGGACAGGTTTTCGCGTGAGCAGTTCTTC
CASSGREEIRDRFSREQFF
>TRBJ2-6|once|13|TRBV12-5|-
TGTGCTAGTGGGGGGTCTGGGGCCAACGTCCTGACTTTC
CASGGSGANVLTF
>TRBJ2-1|-|11|TRBV5-6|-
TGTGCCAGCAGCTTGTTCAATGAGCAGTTCTTC
CASSLFNEQFF
>TRBJ2-1|-|14|TRBV5-5|-
TGTGCCAGCAGCTCCTCAACCACACGGGATGAGCAGTTCTTC
CASSSSTTRDEQFF
>TRBJ1-1|-|14|TRBV11-3|-
TGTGCCAGCAGCAGGGAAAATGCGAACACTGAAGCTTTCTTT
CASSRENANTEAFF
>TRBJ2-7|-|13|TRBV2|-
TGTGCCAGTGACCCGGGGGCCAGCTACGAGCAGTACTTC
CASDPGASYEQYF
>TRBJ2-5|-|12|TRBV15|-
TGTGCCACCAGCAGTGAGTGGGAGACCCAGTACTTC
CATSSEWETQYF
>TRBJ1-5|-|13|TRBV30|-
TGTGCCTGGTCACAGGGAGTGTGGGAGCCCCAGCATTTT
CAWSQGVWEPQHF
>TRBJ1-3|-|13|TRBV30|-
TGTGCCTGGAGTGTAGTTGTTGGAAACACCATATATTTT
CAWSVVVGNTIYF
>TRBJ1-6|-|14|TRBV6-1|-
TGTGCCAGCGTACGGGGAACTTTTAATTCACCCCTCCACTTT
CASVRGTFNSPLHF